The following is a T cell receptor (beta chain) sequence with its context. Its antigen is not known. The CDR3 loop spans 18 amino acids. Looked up from germline, CDR1 is MNHEY and CDR2 is SVGAGI. V was pared by 2 bases and J by 5 bases, with 11 bases of the junction left unmatched. The data are from a study of identical twins. The study's findings and limits: For monozygotic twins, models underestimated out-of-frame TCR alpha sharing. Out-of-frame alpha sequences common to twins exhibited a surplus of low generation probability.

From the 5' RACE reads, TCRdb called clonotypes with MiXCR, one entry per CDR3 protein. This table has some 440,000 distinct CDR3 sequences, approximately 24% appearing once. These data were likewise used in another study, on T cells expressing NK-cell markers. That study reports: It was sorted CD3+CD56-NKG2C+, CD3+CD56+NKG2C- and CD3+CD56+NKG2C+ T cells that provided the TCR beta repertoires. Six or seven donors showed dominant NKG2C+ clonotypes comprising roughly 1.0-7.0% of their CD8+ T cells.

The source material was CD4+ T cells sorted from blood. The chain links TRBV6-5 to TRBJ2-1, with 11 bases identical to TRBD2. The origin of this receptor is a young woman in good health. DNA of the CDR3: TGTGCCAGCAGTTACCCGAATTTCGGGACTAGCGGACACAATGAGCAGTTCTTC. Its translation: CASSYPNFGTSGHNEQFF.